The next 28 T cell receptor beta chains were all read from a single sample in a study of blood T cell repertoires in COVID-19 (dated by TCRdb to the early 2020s). Library prep was done by the immunoSEQ multiplex PCR assay. TCRdb carries this immuneACCESS record with in-frame sequences only. Its versions omit some clonotypes, under half of them owing to an unresolved V gene in the studies checked, with the rest unexplained. For this sample there are about 260,000 clones; approximately 86% appear just once. The ten largest clones take up over 4% of the sample. Sequencing was performed on peripheral blood. All receptors come from a woman aged 60-75 years with COVID-19, enrolled during active disease.

V gene TRBV7-8 combines with J gene TRBJ1-3, with 10 bases fitting TRBD1. The CDR3 has 18 amino acids. V lost 4 bases and J lost 1; bases outside the gene matches: 10. The V gene's germline CDR1 is SGHVS and CDR2 FQNEAQ. The CDR3 spells CASSSKRTGGMSGNTIYF. The CDR3 coding sequence is TGTGCCAGCAGCTCCAAACGGACAGGGGGAATGTCTGGAAACACCATATATTTT.

The genes are TRBV6-5 and TRBJ1-2; D is uncertain. Trimming took off 2 bases at V and 0 bases at J, with 7 bases between the two ends. The CDR3 has 14 amino acids. CDR1 and CDR2 (germline): MNHEY, SVGAGI. The CDR3: CASSYGAANYGYTF. DNA of the CDR3: TGTGCCAGCAGTTACGGCGCGGCTAACTATGGCTACACCTTC.

The rearrangement links TRBV2 to TRBJ1-1; D may be TRBD1 (5 bases). CDR1 SNHLY and CDR2 FYNNEI come from the germline V gene. V lost 6 bases and J 11 bases, leaving 28 bases between the germline ends. CDR3 length equals 16 residues. The CDR3 DNA sequence: TGTGCCAGCAGGAGGACTATAGCGCTGGGGGGTGAGTCGGCTTTCTTT. It translates to CASRRTIALGGESAFF.

The J gene is TRBJ1-5, the V gene TRBV19, with TRBD1 as a possible D gene (6 bases). Germline V lookup: CDR1 LNHDA, CDR2 SQIVND (reference sequence). Between the trimmed V and J ends, which lost 7 bases and 0 bases, there was a span of 13 bases. CDR3 length: 15 amino acids. The CDR3 spells CASKGGQYSNQPQHF. Written as DNA, the CDR3 is TGTGCCAGTAAGGGCGGACAGTATAGCAATCAGCCCCAGCATTTT.

The genes are TRBV6-5 and TRBJ2-1, with 9 nucleotides matching TRBD2. The V gene's germline CDR1 is MNHEY and CDR2 SVGAGI. This CDR3 is 15 amino acids long. V lost 10 bases to trimming and J lost 0 bases; unmatched junction nucleotides: 7. CDR3 coding DNA: TGTGCCACCCTTAGCGGGAGCCCCTCCTACAATGAGCAGTTCTTC. Its protein product is CATLSGSPSYNEQFF.

This chain links TRBV27 with TRBJ2-1; D is possibly TRBD2 (5 bases). Germline values: CDR1 MNHEY, CDR2 SMNVEV (reference sequence). V dropped 6 bases and J dropped 2 bases, with 14 bases sitting between them. The CDR3 runs to 15 residues. The CDR3 loop is CASRRASETYNEQFF. The CDR3 coding sequence is TGTGCCAGCAGGCGGGCTAGTGAAACCTACAATGAGCAGTTCTTC.

The CDR3 DNA is TGTGCCAGCAGTACCACAGGGGCCGATCAGCCCCAGCATTTT. Protein sequence: CASSTTGADQPQHF. The chain carries TRBV25-1 and TRBJ1-5; 7 bases are a match to TRBD1. Germline CDR1 is MGHDK and CDR2 is SYGVNS. The CDR3 spans 14 residues. J gave up 5 bases and V 5 bases, and 6 bases lay outside the gene matches.

This sequence joins TRBV20-1 and TRBJ2-7; D not certain. This CDR3 spans 11 amino acids. V was clipped by 0 bases and J by 5 bases, with 5 bases between them. Germline CDR1 DFQATT, CDR2 SNEGSKA (reference sequence). The CDR3 nucleotides are TGCAGTGCTAGAGATAAGCACGAGCAGTACTTC. Translation: CSARDKHEQYF.

This clone was seen more than once but under ten times. This sequence joins TRBV19 and TRBJ2-7, with D unresolved. From germline, CDR1 is LNHDA and CDR2 SQIVND (reference sequence). The CDR3 length is 11 residues. V lost 9 bases and J lost 9, with 15 bases in between. The CDR3 protein is CASGLGRGQYF. The CDR3 nucleotides read TGTGCCAGCGGGTTAGGCCGAGGGCAGTACTTC.

This clone was seen a handful of times. The V and J genes are TRBV5-1 and TRBJ2-7; D is uncertain. V shed 3 bases and J shed 2 bases, with 12 bases lying between them. Per the germline V gene, CDR1 is SGHRS and CDR2 is YFSETQ. There are 14 residues in the CDR3. CDR3 nucleotide sequence: TGCGCCAGCAGCTCCCGCGGAGCTACCTACGAGCAGTACTTC. Amino acids: CASSSRGATYEQYF.

V gene TRBV28 combines with J gene TRBJ1-3, with 9 bases aligning to TRBD1. The length of the CDR3 is 15 residues. V shed 6 bases and J 0 bases; nucleotides not matched to a gene: 3. The germline V gene has CDR1 MDHEN and CDR2 SYDVKM. The CDR3 nucleotides read TGTGCCAGCAGGGACAGGGGCCACTCTGGAAACACCATATATTTT. Translation: CASRDRGHSGNTIYF.

The gene calls are TRBV9 and TRBJ1-3; TRBD1 matches at 7 bases. The CDR3 covers 14 residues. The V gene's germline CDR1 is SGDLS and CDR2 YYNGEE. The V gene end was trimmed by 0 bases and the J gene end by 8 bases; junction bases not matched to a gene: 5. The CDR3 DNA reads TGTGCCAGCAGCGTAGTGAGTCAGGGGGACACCATATATTTT. Amino acid sequence: CASSVVSQGDTIYF.

In this sample, this clone turned up a few times. The rearrangement joins TRBV9 to TRBJ2-1; D is possibly TRBD1 (5 bases). This CDR3 is 16 amino acids long. Germline CDR1 SGDLS, CDR2 YYNGEE. V was trimmed by 2 bases and J by 0 bases, leaving 12 bases between them. The CDR3 sequence: CASSVLGASSYNEQFF. The CDR3 DNA reads as TGTGCCAGCAGCGTTTTAGGGGCTAGCTCCTACAATGAGCAGTTCTTC.

The chain carries TRBV10-1 and TRBJ2-1; 13 bases line up with TRBD2. The germline CDR1 and CDR2 sequences are WNHNN and SYGVQD (reference sequence). The CDR3 length is 20 residues. V dropped 7 bases and J dropped 0; count of bases not matched to a gene: 15. The CDR3 here is CASTEGLGTSGNSSYNEQFF. The CDR3 DNA sequence: TGCGCCAGCACCGAAGGTCTCGGGACTAGCGGGAATAGCTCCTACAATGAGCAGTTCTTC.

DNA for the CDR3: TGTGCCAGCAGCCAGGGACAGGAGAATCAGCCCCAGCATTTT. Protein: CASSQGQENQPQHF. V and J are TRBV3-1 (or the pseudogene TRBV3-2) and TRBJ1-5; 8 bases are a match to TRBD1. Germline CDR1 LGHDT, CDR2 YNNKEL (reference sequence). V shed 3 bases, J shed 4 bases, and the junction held 2 bases outside the gene matches. The CDR3 runs 14 residues.

This chain connects TRBV24-1 to TRBJ1-5, with D hard to call. Per the germline V gene, CDR1 is KGHDR and CDR2 is SFDVKD. CDR3 length equals 16 residues. Deletions cut 9 bases from V and 1 base from J, with 18 bases between. CDR3 residues: CATATDGKPSNQPQHF. The CDR3 DNA reads TGTGCCACCGCTACCGACGGGAAACCCAGCAATCAGCCCCAGCATTTT.

The gene calls are TRBV24-1 and TRBJ1-5, with 7 bases lining up with TRBD1. This CDR3 is built from 15 residues. Germline assignment: CDR1 KGHDR and CDR2 SFDVKD. Trimming removed 5 bases from V and 1 base from J; junction bases left unmatched: 4. CDR3: CATSAGTVSNQPQHF. CDR3 bases: TGTGCCACCAGTGCCGGGACAGTGAGCAATCAGCCCCAGCATTTT.

The V gene is TRBV27, the J gene TRBJ1-2, with 9 bases lining up with TRBD1. With 6 bases clipped from V and 8 bases from J, the junction kept 4 bases outside the gene matches. Germline CDR1 reads MNHEY; CDR2 reads SMNVEV (reference sequence). This CDR3 is built from 12 residues. CDR3 nucleotides: TGTGCCAGCAGGACGACAGGGGGAGGCTACACCTTC. This sequence encodes CASRTTGGGYTF.

The rearrangement links TRBV10-3 to TRBJ1-1, with TRBD1 identical over 10 bases. The J segment lost 5 bases and the V segment lost 6 bases, leaving 6 bases of the junction unmatched. This CDR3 comprises 14 residues. Germline loops: CDR1 ENHRY, CDR2 SYGVKD. The chain's CDR3 is CAISRGQGRTEAFF. In nucleotides, the CDR3 is TGTGCCATCAGCCGGGGACAGGGGAGGACTGAAGCTTTCTTT.

This clone is a singleton in its sample. The V and J genes are TRBV7-2 and TRBJ2-7; a weak D match, TRBD2 (6 bases). The CDR3 covers 12 residues. V was cut by 5 bases and J by 3 bases, with 8 bases left in between. CDR1 is SGHTA, CDR2 FQGNSA, per germline. CDR3 sequence (DNA): TGTGCCAGCAGCCGACTAGTCTACGAGCAGTACTTC. Amino acids: CASSRLVYEQYF.

The chain couples TRBV5-1 to TRBJ1-1; the D is unclear. This CDR3 comprises 13 residues. V lost 1 base and J lost 1, with 5 bases in between. CDR1 SGHRS and CDR2 YFSETQ come from the germline V gene. CDR3 in DNA: TGCGCCAGCAGCTTGATCTCGAACACTGAAGCTTTCTTT. This encodes CASSLISNTEAFF. Full variable domain (remainder filled in from reference TRBV5-1 and TRBJ1-1): KAGVTQTPRYLIKTRGQQVTLSCSPISGHRSVSWYQQTPGQGLQFLFEYFSETQRNKGNFPGRFSGRQFSNSRSEMNVSTLELGDSALYLCASSLISNTEAFFGQGTRLTVV.

The chain combines TRBV6-5 with TRBJ1-4; 9 nucleotides line up with TRBD1. The CDR3 spans 15 residues. CDR1 is MNHEY and CDR2 is SVGAGI in the germline V gene. V shed 1 base, J shed 8 bases, and the junction held 5 bases outside the gene matches. The CDR3 DNA reads as TGTGCCAGCAGTTACTTGGGACAGGGCTACGAAAAACTGTTTTTT. As protein: CASSYLGQGYEKLFF.

This clone was seen once. The junction and the germline gene differ at one end; a read error may be behind it. The chain combines TRBV6-1 with TRBJ1-4; no reliable D call. This CDR3 spans 12 amino acids. In germline, CDR1 is MNHNS, CDR2 SASEGT. The CDR3 nucleotides read TGTGCCAGCAGTAAAGCCAGGGAAAAACTGTTTTTT. Translated: CASSKAREKLFF.

The chain has TRBV7-9 and TRBJ2-2, with 7 nucleotides matching TRBD1. This CDR3 spans 17 amino acids. Germline assignment: CDR1 SEHNR and CDR2 FQNEAQ (reference sequence). V was clipped by 5 bases and J by 2 bases; unmatched bases: 11. The CDR3 protein is CASSADRVTTNTGELFF. The CDR3 DNA sequence: TGTGCCAGCAGCGCCGACAGGGTAACCACTAACACCGGGGAGCTGTTTTTT.

J is TRBJ2-7 and V is TRBV6-5; tentatively, D is TRBD1 (5 bases). CDR3 length: 13 amino acids. The germline CDR1 and CDR2 sequences are MNHEY and SVGAGI. V lost 2 bases and J lost 0, with 5 bases in between. CDR3 nucleotides: TGTGCCAGCAGTTACGACAGCTCCTACGAGCAGTACTTC. Protein product: CASSYDSSYEQYF.

This chain joins TRBV5-1 and TRBJ2-7, with D perhaps matching TRBD1 (6 bases). Between the trimmed V and J ends, which lost 4 bases and 0 bases, there was a span of 14 bases. CDR3 size: 15 residues. The germline V gene has CDR1 SGHRS and CDR2 YFSETQ. CDR3: CASSPRVGASYEQYF. CDR3 nucleotide sequence: TGCGCCAGCAGCCCGCGGGTGGGGGCCTCCTACGAGCAGTACTTC.

To note about this clone: Other nucleotide sequences in the sample specify the same CDR3. V and J are TRBV5-1 and TRBJ2-7, with D unclear. Trimming stripped 5 bases from V and 1 base from J, with 10 bases between. This CDR3 has 13 residues. CDR1 and CDR2 from the germline V gene are SGHRS and YFSETQ. CDR3 sequence: CASSSTGSYEQYF. For the CDR3, the DNA is TGCGCCAGCAGTTCGACTGGATCCTACGAGCAGTACTTC.

The V gene is TRBV28, the J gene TRBJ2-3, with 14 bases lining up with TRBD2. The CDR3 contains 16 residues. Germline lookup yields CDR1 MDHEN and CDR2 SYDVKM. This CDR3 is CGVLTSGRAEADTQYF. CDR3 DNA: TGTGGTGTCCTGACTAGCGGGAGGGCCGAGGCAGATACGCAGTATTTT.